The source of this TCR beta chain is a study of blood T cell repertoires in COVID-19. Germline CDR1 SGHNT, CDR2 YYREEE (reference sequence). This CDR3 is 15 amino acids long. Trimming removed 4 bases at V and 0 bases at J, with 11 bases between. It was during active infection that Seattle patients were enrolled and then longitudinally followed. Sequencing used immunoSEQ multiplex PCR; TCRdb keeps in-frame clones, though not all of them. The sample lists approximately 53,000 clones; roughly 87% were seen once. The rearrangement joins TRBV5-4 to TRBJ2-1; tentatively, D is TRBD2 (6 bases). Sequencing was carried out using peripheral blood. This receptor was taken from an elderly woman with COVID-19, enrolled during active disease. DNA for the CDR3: TGTGCCAGCAGCCATAGCGGAAGCTCCTACAATGAGCAGTTCTTC. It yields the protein CASSHSGSSYNEQFF.